This T cell receptor (beta chain) was profiled in a study of T cell responses to AZD1222 COVID-19 vaccine. V lost 1 base and J 9 bases, leaving 19 bases between the germline ends. Germline V gene lookup returns CDR1 SGHAT and CDR2 FQNNGV. CDR3 length: 17 amino acids. Sequenced by immunoSEQ multiplex PCR; TCRdb stores in-frame clones only, minus some. The sample lists under 170,000 clones; roughly 92% were seen once. The gene calls are TRBV11-2 and TRBJ1-6; D not certain. This material consisted of peripheral blood, taken on day 0 of AZD1222 vaccination. This sequence was found in an adult in good health. The CDR3 loop reads CASSLVHQNLGRSPLHF. The CDR3 nucleotides read TGTGCCAGCAGCTTAGTCCATCAAAACCTCGGACGTTCACCCCTCCACTTT.